This T cell receptor (beta chain) comes out of a study of a mutant IDH1 vaccine in newly diagnosed glioma. This sample's time point: baseline, week 1 (first vaccination visit). This sample's treatment: pre-vaccination baseline after standard-of-care therapy. The astrocytomas were IDH1-mutant, ATRX-negative, and WHO grade 3 or 4. Germline V gene sequence: CDR1 SGHVS, CDR2 FQNEAQ. V dropped 3 bases and J dropped 5; count of bases not matched to a gene: 9. CDR3 length: 16 residues. TCRdb keeps only in-frame clones here, not all; method: immunoSEQ multiplex PCR. The sample yields about 59,000 clones, 75% to 95% seen once.

This receptor was identified in a man aged 50-60 years with glioma. Sequences were derived from PBMCs, sampled from a glioma patient treated with radiotherapy, temozolomide or both. The chain links TRBV7-8 to TRBJ2-5; TRBD2 matches 10 bases. Here the CDR3 DNA reads TGTGCCAGCAGCTTTCAAACACCGGGACTAGCGGAGACCCAGTACTTC. This translates into CASSFQTPGLAETQYF.